The subject of this entry is one T cell receptor (beta chain). In the original processing: Reference gene primer amplification in the assay estimated nucleated cell counts. The data were produced by immunoSEQ multiplex PCR, yet TCRdb's version contains in-frame clones alone and is incomplete. V, J and clone size are those of that table, while D and trimming were read from the DNA. The sample shows tens of thousands of clones, around 81% of them seen only once. There are 13 residues in the CDR3. The germline CDR1 and CDR2 sequences are LGHNA and YNFKEQ. V lost 2 bases and J lost 9, with 8 bases in between. This sample was included in a study of blood T cell repertoires in COVID-19. Background on the study: The United States, Italy and Spain were the sources of the acute and convalescent COVID-19 samples. PBMCs, B-cell-depleted T cells, or T cells were the source of the cDNA or gDNA that made up the material.

The receptor was isolated from a human donor in a cohort sampled during active COVID-19. The sequencing sample was made of peripheral blood. This chain joins TRBV4-2 and TRBJ1-6; weak D call: TRBD1 (5 bases). The CDR3 region is CASSQTQGSPLHF. In DNA form, the CDR3 reads TGTGCCAGCAGCCAAACGCAGGGTTCACCCCTCCACTTT.